The 19 T cell receptor beta chains below were found in one sample sequenced in a study of T cell clonality in common variable immunodeficiency. Their specific antigens are unknown. TCRdb's copy holds only in-frame clones and misses some; the assay was immunoSEQ multiplex PCR. The sample holds tens of thousands of clones, and no clone turns up only once. Study outcomes and limitations: Common variable immunodeficiency TCR beta sequences reportedly had fewer deletions and N-nucleotide insertions.

The sample was peripheral blood mononuclear cells. These receptors were collected from a human donor with common variable immunodeficiency.

This clone rates as medium-sized (0.01 to 0.1%). Sequencing ends 3 residues short of the CDR3 end; the germline J gene provides the rest. The chain couples TRBV29-1 to TRBJ2-3, with TRBD2 matching over 9 bases. The CDR3 has 11 residues. Germline V gene lookup returns CDR1 SQVTM and CDR2 ANQGSEA. The CDR3 DNA, read in part, is TGCAGCGGGTCGAGCGGGGGGACG. It translates to CSGSSGGT. The entire CDR3 reads CSGSSGGTQYF.

In its sample, this clone was seen a few times. The sequenced fragment ends 3 residues before the CDR3 boundary, so the rest is inferred from the germline J gene. The chain is built from TRBV11-2 and TRBJ2-1; D ambiguous. The CDR3 loop spans 15 amino acids. Germline V gives CDR1 SGHAT, CDR2 FQNNGV. Trimming stripped 4 bases from V and 0 bases from J, with 10 bases between. The CDR3 loop reads CASSSTLSSYNEQFF. The sequenced part of the CDR3 DNA is TGTGCCAGCAGCTCGACATTGAGCTCCTACAATGAG. Full variable domain (remainder filled in from reference TRBV11-2 and TRBJ2-1): EAGVAQSPRYKIIEKRQSVAFWCNPISGHATLYWYQQILGQGPKLLIQFQNNGVVDDSQLPKDRFSAERLKGVDSTLKIQPAKLEDSAVYLCASSSTLSSYNEQFFGPGTRLTVL.

This clone was detected ten times or more. From the germline J gene comes the end of the CDR3, since the read stops 3 residues before it. This chain uses TRBV27 with TRBJ1-6; the D is unclear. The CDR3 is made up of 13 amino acids. V lost 3 bases, J lost 9 bases, and 9 bases lay in between. CDR1 is MNHEY, CDR2 SMNVEV, per germline (reference sequence). Partial CDR3 DNA: TGTGCCAGCAGTTTCGGGGTTGGTTCACCC. Translated, it gives CASSFGVGSP. The complete CDR3 reads CASSFGVGSPLHF.

On this clone: Read coverage stops 3 residues before the CDR3 terminus; the germline J gene supplies the remainder. This sequence joins TRBV20-1 and TRBJ2-7; D may be TRBD1 (5 bases). The V gene lost 2 bases and the J gene lost 0 bases, with 14 bases spanning the gap. Germline V gives CDR1 DFQATT, CDR2 SNEGSKA (reference sequence). The CDR3 has 15 amino acids. The CDR3 is CSARSVDTLSYEQYF. The CDR3 bases that were read are TGCAGTGCTAGATCGGTGGACACGCTCTCCTACGAG.

This clone appeared many times. The read halts 3 residues ahead of the CDR3 end, with the missing end drawn from the germline J gene. The chain links TRBV10-3 to TRBJ1-6; tentatively, D is TRBD1 (6 bases). Trimming stripped 4 bases from V and 7 bases from J, with 8 bases between. The CDR3 extends over 13 amino acids. The germline V gene has CDR1 ENHRY and CDR2 SYGVKD. CDR3 sequence: CAISAGANSPLHF. The sequenced part of the CDR3 DNA is TGTGCCATCAGTGCAGGGGCAAATTCACCC.

This clone was recorded many times. Read coverage stops 3 residues before the CDR3 terminus; the germline J gene supplies the remainder. The chain is built from TRBV20-1 and TRBJ1-4; the D gene is possibly TRBD1 (5 bases). This CDR3 comprises 14 residues. Germline CDR1 DFQATT, CDR2 SNEGSKA (reference sequence). The V and J ends lost 0 bases and 5 bases respectively, with 10 bases between them. CDR3 bases read: TGCAGTGCTAGAGAGACAGACGGAAATGAAAAA. Protein sequence: CSARETDGNEK. The whole CDR3 is CSARETDGNEKLFF.

This clone was observed at least ten times. The CDR3 end is not reached by the read, which stops 3 residues before it; the germline J gene fills it in. This chain connects TRBV20-1 to TRBJ2-7, with 14 bases lining up with TRBD2. CDR3 length equals 17 residues. Trimming took 5 bases from V and 2 from J; bases not matched to a gene: 11. Per germline, CDR1 DFQATT and CDR2 SNEGSKA (reference sequence). Incomplete CDR3 DNA: TGCAGTGCTCCCGGGACTAGCGGGGGCCTCCACACCTACGAG. It yields the protein CSAPGTSGGLHTYE. The whole CDR3 protein reads CSAPGTSGGLHTYEQYF.

This clone was seen ten or more times. The CDR3 goes on 3 residues after the read ends, and that part is filled in from the germline J gene. The V call is TRBV20-1, the J call TRBJ2-7; D perhaps matches TRBD1 (5 bases). Germline loops: CDR1 DFQATT, CDR2 SNEGSKA (reference sequence). Trimming pared 4 bases from V and 3 bases from J, leaving 16 bases between. The CDR3 spans 14 residues. The CDR3 bases that were read are TGCAGTGCTATGATTACAGGTTCCGACTACGAG. Its translation: CSAMITGSDYE. In full, the CDR3 reads CSAMITGSDYEQYF.

This clone came up many times. From the germline J gene comes the end of the CDR3, since the read stops 3 residues before it. The rearrangement uses TRBV19 and TRBJ2-1, with 7 bases fitting TRBD1. The CDR3 totals 15 residues. Per germline, CDR1 LNHDA and CDR2 SQIVND (reference sequence). V trimming: 1 base; J trimming: 4 bases; junction bases outside the gene matches: 4. The covered CDR3 bases are TGTGCCAGTAGTATAGGTATACAGGGGTACAATGAG. The encoded protein is CASSIGIQGYNE. In full, the CDR3 reads CASSIGIQGYNEQFF.

The table lists this clone with many counts. Sequencing ends 3 residues short of the CDR3 end; the germline J gene provides the rest. The chain links TRBV7-9 to TRBJ2-2; D call uncertain. The length of the CDR3 is 15 residues. Looked up from germline, CDR1 is SEHNR and CDR2 is FQNEAQ (reference sequence). V was trimmed by 2 bases and J by 0 bases, leaving 7 bases between them. CDR3 region: CASSLSYTNTGELFF. Incomplete CDR3 DNA: TGTGCCAGCAGCTTAAGTTACACGAACACCGGGGAG.

This clone was recorded many times. The read ends 3 residues shy of where the CDR3 ends; the end is completed using the germline J gene. This chain links TRBV5-5 with TRBJ2-7, with 10 nucleotides matching TRBD1. V was clipped by 4 bases and J by 5 bases; unmatched bases: 6. The CDR3 totals 14 residues. CDR1 is SGHKS and CDR2 is YYEKEE in the germline V gene (reference sequence). CDR3 amino acids: CASSPGTGVDEQYF. The covered CDR3 bases are TGTGCCAGCAGCCCCGGGACAGGGGTAGACGAG. The complete variable domain, with remaining parts taken from reference TRBV5-5 and TRBJ2-7, reads DAGVTQSPTHLIKTRGQQVTLRCSPISGHKSVSWYQQVLGQGPQFIFQYYEKEERGRGNFPDRFSARQFPNYSSELNVNALLLGDSALYLCASSPGTGVDEQYFGPGTRLTVT.

This clone was counted at least ten times. The read ends 3 residues before the CDR3 terminus; that terminus is restored from the germline J gene. The chain uses TRBV5-5 and TRBJ2-5; 7 nucleotides match TRBD1. After removal of 4 bases from V and 1 base from J, the junction contained 4 bases not matched to a gene. CDR1 is SGHKS, CDR2 YYEKEE, per germline (reference sequence). There are 14 residues in the CDR3. Partial CDR3 DNA: TGTGCCAGCAGCAGACAGGGACCCCAAGAGACC. It encodes CASSRQGPQET. The entire CDR3 protein is CASSRQGPQETQYF.

This clone has a count of ten or more. The CDR3 goes on 3 residues after the read ends, and that part is filled in from the germline J gene. This sequence joins TRBV18 and TRBJ1-2, with D possibly TRBD1 on 6 matching bases. The CDR3 contains 21 residues. Looked up from germline, CDR1 is KGHSH and CDR2 is LQKENI. Trimming shortened V by 2 bases and J by 5 bases, and 33 bases separated the two germline ends. The CDR3 here is CASSPGKKQGGRRLSEYGYTF. CDR3 DNA, as far as it was read: TGTGCCAGCTCACCAGGTAAAAAACAGGGTGGCCGCCGTCTATCAGAGTATGGC.

In its sample, this clone was seen many times. The DNA ends 3 residues before the CDR3 does, and the rest of the CDR3 is filled in from the germline J gene. The chain couples TRBV30 to TRBJ1-6; D might be TRBD1 (5 bases). Germline V gene sequence: CDR1 GTSNPN, CDR2 SVGIG (reference sequence). V was shortened by 2 bases and J by 0 bases, with 11 bases between the two germline ends. The CDR3 is 16 amino acids. CDR3 sequence: CAWSKAGSSYNSPLHF. The covered CDR3 bases are TGTGCCTGGAGTAAGGCAGGGAGCTCCTATAATTCACCC.

There are many counts of this clone. The CDR3 end lies 3 residues beyond the end of the read and is filled in from the germline J gene. The genes are TRBV7-9 and TRBJ2-1; D possibly corresponds to TRBD2 (5 bases). This CDR3 region has 14 residues. Germline V CDR1 and CDR2: SEHNR, FQNEAQ (reference sequence). Trimming removed 3 bases at V and 9 bases at J, with 15 bases between. The covered CDR3 bases are TGTGCCAGCAGCTTGGAACGGGGTAATGGTGAG. Protein sequence: CASSLERGNGE. The complete CDR3 sequence is CASSLERGNGEQFF.

This clone showed up many times. The CDR3 goes on 3 residues after the read ends, and that part is filled in from the germline J gene. The rearrangement uses TRBV15 and TRBJ2-2; D is undetermined. The V gene lost 2 bases and the J gene lost 1 base, with 2 bases spanning the gap. The germline CDR1 and CDR2 sequences are LNHNV and YYDKDF (reference sequence). The CDR3 contains 13 residues. Partial CDR3 DNA: TGTGCCACCAGCAGACTGAACACCGGGGAG. Its protein product is CATSRLNTGE. The entire CDR3 is CATSRLNTGELFF.

This clone was seen many times. The read halts 3 residues ahead of the CDR3 end, with the missing end drawn from the germline J gene. The chain employs TRBV11-2 and TRBJ1-3, with 9 positions matching TRBD1. The CDR3 has 15 amino acids. Per the germline V gene, CDR1 is SGHAT and CDR2 is FQNNGV. V dropped 3 bases and J dropped 2; count of bases not matched to a gene: 2. CDR3 protein: CASSLGQGAGNTIYF. The CDR3 bases that were read are TGTGCCAGCAGCTTGGGACAGGGAGCTGGAAACACC.

This clone was detected many times. The read stops 3 residues short of the end of the CDR3; the missing end is completed from the germline J gene. The rearrangement uses TRBV28 and TRBJ2-7, with D perhaps matching TRBD2 (5 bases). Per germline, CDR1 MDHEN and CDR2 SYDVKM. Trimming shortened V by 5 bases and J by 0 bases, and 8 bases separated the two germline ends. The CDR3 has 13 residues. The CDR3 region is CASSQDFSYEQYF. Partial CDR3 DNA: TGTGCCAGCAGTCAGGACTTCTCCTACGAG.

This clone was seen at least ten times. The CDR3 is cut off 3 residues early in the read; its end comes from the germline J gene. The chain couples TRBV2 to TRBJ2-7, with TRBD2 identical over 10 bases. The CDR3 covers 19 residues. J lost 4 bases, V lost 2 bases, and 17 bases had no gene match. CDR1 is SNHLY, CDR2 FYNNEI, per germline. The CDR3 loop reads CASSERMAVGLAGEYEQYF. The covered CDR3 bases are TGTGCCAGCAGTGAAAGAATGGCGGTGGGCCTAGCGGGGGAGTACGAG.